This T cell receptor (beta chain) was observed in a study of blood T cells in healthy people across ages. The study's findings and limits: Older age went with lower TCR beta diversity per million T cells, in a roughly linear way.

Total RNA, at least 5 micrograms per sample, came from PBMCs. Next came a second PCR, run for 7 to 11 cycles, which used a sample-barcoded 5' primer along with a J-beta primer mix. TCRdb passed the 5' RACE reads through MiXCR, listing each CDR3 protein once. The repertoire has over a million distinct CDR3 sequences, more than 40% of them found once; the top ten carry under 20%. Germline assignment: CDR1 SGHRS and CDR2 YFSETQ. This CDR3 region has 13 residues. Concerning this clonotype: The antigen remains unidentified. Its ends do not fully match the called genes, so a read error is possible.

The specimen was blood. This TCR was recovered from a woman in her sixties or seventies in good health. The chain carries TRBV5-1 and TRBJ2-4; 7 bases map to TRBD1. The DNA end favors TRBJ2-7, so the J call may be wrong. The CDR3 DNA is TGCACCAGCAGCTTGCCGGGACAGACCGAGCAGTACTTC. It specifies CTSSLPGQTEQYF.